These 15 T cell receptor beta chains originate from one sample sequenced in a study of PD-1 blockade in classical Hodgkin lymphoma (dated by TCRdb to about 2020). Libraries were made using the immunoSEQ multiplex PCR assay. In TCRdb, the immuneACCESS table is reduced to in-frame sequences with V and J assigned. These tables do not hold every clone; where another copy was compared, an unresolved V gene accounts for under half, and the others remain unexplained. This sample holds about 37,000 clones; 76% were observed only once. The top ten constitute 16% of the sample. The time point tag for this specimen amounts to: cycle 2 day 1 (C2D1) of nivolumab. Every trial patient had relapsed following autologous stem cell transplantation, and prior brentuximab vedotin exposure was what differed among cohorts A, B and C. The source was peripheral blood mononuclear cells (PBMCs), collected before the second cycle of nivolumab. These receptor sequences come from a human donor with classical Hodgkin lymphoma.

J is TRBJ1-1 and V is TRBV2; D gene ambiguous. Trimming pared 8 bases from V and 0 bases from J, leaving 16 bases between. Germline CDR1 and CDR2: SNHLY and FYNNEI. The CDR3 spans 15 residues. Here the CDR3 DNA reads TGTGCCAGCTACGCCCGGGTAAATATGAACACTGAAGCTTTCTTT. This codes for CASYARVNMNTEAFF. Full variable domain (outside the CDR3, taken from reference TRBV2 and TRBJ1-1): EPEVTQTPSHQVTQMGQEVILRCVPISNHLYFYWYRQILGQKVEFLVSFYNNEISEKSEIFDDQFSVERPDGSNFTLKIRSTKLEDSAMYFCASYARVNMNTEAFFGQGTRLTVV.

The chain joins TRBV11-2 to TRBJ2-4, with D uncertain. CDR3 size: 11 residues. The ends were cut back, 5 bases at V and 13 bases at J, with 12 bases in the middle. Germline assignment: CDR1 SGHAT and CDR2 FQNNGV. The CDR3 nucleotides are TGTGCCAGCAGCCTCGGAGAGGAGCAGTACTTC. As protein: CASSLGEEQYF.

V and J are TRBV6-5 and TRBJ1-4; D is undetermined. The germline CDR1 and CDR2 sequences are MNHEY and SVGAGI. V shed 0 bases and J shed 7 bases, with 9 bases lying between them. The CDR3 totals 14 residues. The CDR3 DNA reads TGTGCCAGCAGTTACTCTGGGGTCAGTGAAAAACTGTTTTTT. It encodes CASSYSGVSEKLFF.

This chain links TRBV7-2 with TRBJ2-7, with TRBD2 matching 8 bases. This CDR3 has 17 amino acids. J gave up 4 bases and V 0 bases, and 11 bases lay outside the gene matches. CDR1 is SGHTA, CDR2 FQGNSA, per germline. DNA for the CDR3: TGTGCCAGCAGCTTAGCTAGCGGGGAGGTTCAGATGTACGAGCAGTACTTC. It yields the protein CASSLASGEVQMYEQYF.

The chain combines TRBV9 with TRBJ2-7; 10 positions agree with TRBD1. With 2 bases clipped from V and 2 bases from J, the junction kept 4 bases outside the gene matches. Looked up from germline, CDR1 is SGDLS and CDR2 is YYNGEE. CDR3 size: 15 residues. The DNA of the CDR3 is TGTGCCAGCAGCGTTTCCGGGACAGGGGCCTACGAGCAGTACTTC. Its translation: CASSVSGTGAYEQYF.

The V call is TRBV18, the J call TRBJ2-1, with D maybe TRBD1 (7 bases). V gave up 2 bases and J gave up 3 bases, with 14 bases separating them. Germline loops: CDR1 KGHSH, CDR2 LQKENI. The CDR3 consists of 16 residues. The CDR3 sequence: CASSPLRGRGYNEQFF. DNA of the CDR3: TGTGCCAGCTCACCATTAAGGGGGCGGGGCTACAATGAGCAGTTCTTC.

The rearrangement joins TRBV7-6 to TRBJ1-2; 9 bases agree with TRBD1. Germline V CDR1 and CDR2: SGHVS, FNYEAQ. The CDR3 extends over 16 amino acids. V gave up 3 bases and J gave up 4 bases; unmatched junction bases: 9. CDR3 nucleotides: TGTGCCAGCAGCTTCCTAAGGGACAGGGCAATCTATGGCTACACCTTC. Residues: CASSFLRDRAIYGYTF.

This chain joins TRBV6-5 and TRBJ2-7; D uncertain. V lost 6 bases, J lost 0 bases, and 12 bases lay in between. In germline, CDR1 is MNHEY, CDR2 SVGAGI. This CDR3 has 14 residues. CDR3 protein: CASRDPGLSYEQYF. For the CDR3, the DNA is TGTGCCAGCAGGGACCCGGGTCTCTCCTACGAGCAGTACTTC.

The gene calls are TRBV5-5 and TRBJ2-7, with 10 positions matching TRBD1. The ends lost 5 bases at V and 5 bases at J; junction bases unmatched: 16. Germline loops: CDR1 SGHKS, CDR2 YYEKEE (reference sequence). The CDR3 has 17 amino acids. The CDR3 region has the DNA TGTGCCAGCAGTTCACCCTGGGTTGGGACAGGGGTCCACGAGCAGTACTTC. Its protein product is CASSSPWVGTGVHEQYF.

Only one count was recorded for this clone. The chain links TRBV5-1 to TRBJ2-3, with D perhaps assigned TRBD1 or TRBD2 (5 bases each). CDR1 and CDR2 from the germline V gene are SGHRS and YFSETQ. Trimming cost V 0 bases and J 3 bases, with 17 bases left between them. The CDR3 has 17 amino acids. The CDR3 protein is CASSLVGKGVFTDTQYF. The CDR3 DNA reads as TGCGCCAGCAGCTTGGTCGGGAAAGGGGTATTTACAGATACGCAGTATTTT.

The chain is built from TRBV20-1 and TRBJ2-7; 8 bases are shared with TRBD1. V lost 3 bases and J lost 9; bases outside the gene matches: 4. CDR3 length: 11 residues. Germline V gene sequence: CDR1 DFQATT, CDR2 SNEGSKA (reference sequence). The CDR3 bases are TGCAGTGCTAGGGACAGGGTCGGGCAGTACTTC. It is translated as CSARDRVGQYF.

The rearrangement joins TRBV5-1 to TRBJ2-7; 8 nucleotides align to TRBD1. The CDR3 extends over 12 amino acids. V dropped 6 bases and J dropped 2; count of bases not matched to a gene: 1. Germline CDR1 SGHRS, CDR2 YFSETQ. The chain's CDR3 is CASKDRAYEQYF. The CDR3 DNA reads TGCGCCAGCAAGGACAGGGCCTACGAGCAGTACTTC.

This rearrangement joins TRBV7-2 to TRBJ2-3; D remains unclear. V was shortened by 5 bases and J by 2 bases, with 11 bases between the two germline ends. Per the germline V gene, CDR1 is SGHTA and CDR2 is FQGNSA. The CDR3 totals 14 residues. The CDR3: CASSQSRYTDTQYF. CDR3 DNA: TGTGCCAGCAGCCAGTCGAGGTACACAGATACGCAGTATTTT.

The genes are TRBV27 and TRBJ2-7; D call uncertain. Germline CDR1 MNHEY, CDR2 SMNVEV (reference sequence). The CDR3 runs to 13 residues. V was clipped by 2 bases and J by 0 bases, with 5 bases between them. In DNA form, the CDR3 reads TGTGCCAGCAGTTTACAGGACTCCTACGAGCAGTACTTC. It encodes CASSLQDSYEQYF.

The rearrangement links TRBV30 to TRBJ2-3, with 14 nucleotides matching TRBD2. CDR3 length: 17 residues. The V and J ends lost 2 bases and 6 bases, in that order; junction bases with no gene match: 10. In germline, CDR1 is GTSNPN, CDR2 SVGIG (reference sequence). Here the CDR3 reads CAWSSGTSGGRGDTQYF. For the CDR3, the DNA is TGTGCCTGGAGTTCCGGGACTAGCGGGGGCCGGGGGGATACGCAGTATTTT.